These T cell receptor beta chains were read from a single sample in a study of blood T cell repertoires in COVID-19. Sequenced by immunoSEQ multiplex PCR; TCRdb stores in-frame clones only, minus some. The table shows roughly 54,000 clones, with around 84% occurring only once. The sample taken for sequencing was peripheral blood. The receptor set was obtained from a man in his fifties with acute or convalescent COVID-19. The CDR3 runs from the conserved cysteine through the conserved F or W. Fields, in order: CDR3 protein, J gene, V gene.

CASSQDLGQKASGYTF	TRBJ1-2	TRBV3-1/TRBV3-2
CASMDRGGQETQYF	TRBJ2-5	TRBV19
CASSGLGLAGWNEQFF	TRBJ2-1	TRBV4-1
CSVAGAMNTEAFF	TRBJ1-1	TRBV29-1
CASTPLAGGWDTQYF	TRBJ2-3	TRBV7-8
CASSSSSYEQYF	TRBJ2-7	TRBV7-9
CASSVGSGEIQETQYF	TRBJ2-5	TRBV9
CASSEALRQGETQYF	TRBJ2-5	TRBV2
CASSAPGQGKAFF	TRBJ1-1	TRBV28
CASSPQLAGGTYEQYF	TRBJ2-7	TRBV4-1
CATSDRGSGNTIYF	TRBJ1-3	TRBV27
CASSLRDRVPNGYTF	TRBJ1-2	TRBV6-5
CASRRTGNYEQYF	TRBJ2-7	TRBV5-1
CASRRLENTEAFF	TRBJ1-1	TRBV6-5
CASSNSGTGSYEQYF	TRBJ2-7	TRBV2
CASSLAGTGGMETQYF	TRBJ2-5	TRBV5-1